This T cell receptor beta chain was documented in a study of OX40 agonist ivuxolimab in advanced cancers. General observations from the study: Expanded clones tended on average to be more numerous among CD8+ T cells than CD4+.

Germline CDR1 SGHTA, CDR2 FQGNSA. The ends were cut back, 4 bases at V and 4 bases at J, with 16 bases in the middle. The CDR3 totals 15 residues. Concerning this clone: Its antigen is still unknown.

Assay: immunoSEQ multiplex PCR; the TCRdb copy retains only in-frame clones and omits some. The data contain about 84,000 clones, approximately 85% of them seen just once; the ten biggest clones take up roughly 0.22%. Material: CD4+ or CD8+ T cells sorted from blood, obtained in a trial of the OX40 agonist ivuxolimab. V and J are TRBV7-2 and TRBJ1-1; D remains unclear. This clonotype was obtained from an adult with an advanced solid tumor such as melanoma, head and neck, liver or kidney cancer. In DNA form, the CDR3 reads TGTGCCAGCAGCTCTTGGTTCCCTAGTGGCACTGAAGCTTTCTTT. Translation: CASSSWFPSGTEAFF.